This passage covers 10 T cell receptor beta chains from one sample sequenced in a study of cytomegalovirus exposure and HLA in healthy donors. The PCR had 60 Vbeta and 13 Jbeta primers. Sequencing was performed with immunoSEQ multiplex PCR; in TCRdb, only in-frame clones are kept and a portion is missing. The data contain tens of thousands of clones, 35% to 55% of them singletons. Sequenced: PBMCs. The receptors were gathered from a woman aged 45-60 years in good health and CMV-seronegative.

This chain connects TRBV10-1 to TRBJ2-7, with D possibly being TRBD1 (6 bases). V lost 11 bases to trimming and J lost 2 bases, with 28 bases between them. This CDR3 region has 17 residues. The germline CDR1 and CDR2 sequences are WNHNN and SYGVQD (reference sequence). CDR3 region: CAGPSTGHYIIAYEQYF. CDR3 nucleotides: TGCGCCGGGCCCAGTACGGGACACTACATCATAGCCTACGAGCAGTACTTC.

V usage is TRBV5-1 and J usage is TRBJ1-4, with TRBD1 matching over 8 bases. The CDR3 runs 14 residues. CDR1 and CDR2 from the germline V gene are SGHRS and YFSETQ. V was pared by 4 bases and J by 11 bases, with 10 bases of the junction left unmatched. The CDR3 region has the DNA TGCGCCAGCAGCATCGGGACAGGACGGTTCAAACTGTTTTTT. Translation gives CASSIGTGRFKLFF.

The chain employs TRBV7-9 and TRBJ1-5, with D maybe TRBD1 (5 bases). This CDR3 comprises 17 residues. Trimming pared 6 bases from V and 10 bases from J, leaving 28 bases between. From germline, CDR1 is SEHNR and CDR2 FQNEAQ (reference sequence). The CDR3 loop reads CASRPQGLYSNPQPQHF. DNA of the CDR3: TGTGCCAGCAGACCCCAGGGCTTATATAGCAATCCCCAACCCCAGCATTTT.

This clone is a singleton in its sample. The CDR3, as DNA: TGTGCTAGTGGCTCTCCCCTTCTAGCGTTCCACTCCTACAATGAGCAGTTCTTC. Its protein is CASGSPLLAFHSYNEQFF. J is TRBJ2-1 and V is TRBV12-5; perhaps TRBD2 as D (6 bases). The CDR3 loop spans 18 amino acids. Looked up from germline, CDR1 is LGHNT and CDR2 is FRNRAP. Trimming took 6 bases from V and 0 from J, leaving 21 bases between them.

This clone was seen a handful of times. The chain is built from TRBV9 and TRBJ2-1; possibly TRBD1 for D (5 bases). Germline V gene data show CDR1 as SGDLS and CDR2 as YYNGEE. The V end was cut by 4 bases, the J end by 3 bases, with 20 bases between. This CDR3 is 17 amino acids long. DNA for the CDR3: TGTGCCAGCAGCACCCCAACTGACAGTTCCCTCTACAATGAGCAGTTCTTC. Amino acids: CASSTPTDSSLYNEQFF.

The chain joins TRBV30 to TRBJ2-7; D perhaps matches TRBD2 (5 bases). Trimming pared 3 bases from V and 12 bases from J, leaving 21 bases between. This CDR3 is built from 13 residues. From germline, CDR1 is GTSNPN and CDR2 SVGIG (reference sequence). The CDR3 sequence is CAWSPNPGLRGYF. DNA of the CDR3: TGTGCCTGGAGCCCAAATCCGGGCCTCCGGGGGTACTTC.

This clone appeared a few times. The rearrangement joins TRBV5-1 to TRBJ1-2; 7 nucleotides line up with TRBD1. The ends lost 3 bases at V and 4 bases at J; junction bases unmatched: 3. Germline CDR1 SGHRS, CDR2 YFSETQ. The CDR3 is 13 amino acids. For the CDR3, the DNA is TGCGCCAGCAGCTCGGACAGGATCTATGGCTACACCTTC. Translation gives CASSSDRIYGYTF.

This clone showed up just a few times. This chain joins TRBV5-6 and TRBJ2-1, with TRBD2 identical over 7 bases. The V segment lost 7 bases and the J segment 2 bases; nucleotides outside the gene matches: 6. CDR3 length: 14 residues. Germline V gene data show CDR1 as SGHDT and CDR2 as YYEEEE. CDR3 sequence reads: CASLGREPYNEQFF. The CDR3 region has the DNA TGTGCCAGCCTCGGGCGGGAGCCCTACAATGAGCAGTTCTTC.

The rearrangement links TRBV2 to TRBJ2-7; 7 bases are a match to TRBD1. The CDR3 extends over 13 amino acids. V shed 4 bases and J 4 bases; nucleotides not matched to a gene: 4. Germline-derived CDR1 and CDR2 are SNHLY and FYNNEI. This CDR3 is CASSARQGYEQYF. In DNA form, the CDR3 reads TGTGCCAGCAGTGCACGACAGGGATACGAGCAGTACTTC.

The V and J genes are TRBV29-1 and TRBJ1-5, with D maybe TRBD1 (6 bases). Germline CDR1 and CDR2: SQVTM and ANQGSEA. The V gene lost 6 bases and the J gene lost 0 bases, with 12 bases spanning the gap. The CDR3 is 14 amino acids. The CDR3 DNA sequence: TGCAGCGTCAGGGACACAAATAGCAATCAGCCCCAGCATTTT. Encoded protein: CSVRDTNSNQPQHF.